These T cell receptor beta chains were read from a single sample in a study of OX40 agonist ivuxolimab in advanced cancers. Some clones are missing from TCRdb's copy, which holds only in-frame ones; the method was immunoSEQ multiplex PCR. The sample has tens of thousands of clones; approximately 90% are singletons. Sequencing was performed on CD4+ or CD8+ T cells sorted from blood, taken in a trial of the OX40 agonist ivuxolimab. These receptors were taken from an adult with an advanced solid tumor such as melanoma, head and neck, liver or kidney cancer. The CDR3 runs from the conserved cysteine through the conserved F or W. D genes are given only for firm matches. Clone sizes are given selectively: once, few, many, or a class where the clone is expanded.

. . TRBJ2-1 TRBV18 TGTGCCAGCTCACCAGATGGCCGAAACAATGAGCAGTTCTTC CASSPDGRNNEQFF
. . TRBJ2-3 TRBV6-1 TGTGCCAGCATCGGACTTAACACAGATACGCAGTATTTT CASIGLNTDTQYF
. TRBD1 TRBJ1-5 TRBV6-1 TGTGCCAGCAGTGAGGGGCAGGGGGCTTTTCAGCCCCAGCATTTT CASSEGQGAFQPQHF
. . TRBJ2-1 TRBV7-3 TGTGCCAGCAGCCCTACAACGAGCTCCTACAATGAGCAGTTCTTC CASSPTTSSYNEQFF
. TRBD1 TRBJ2-5 TRBV25-1 TGTGCCAGCCAACAGGGGGCGCGAGAGACCCAGTACTTC CASQQGARETQYF
. . TRBJ2-1 TRBV2 TGTGCCAGCAGGGCCTATAAGCAGTTCTTC CASRAYKQFF
. . TRBJ2-7 TRBV6-5 TGTGCCAGCAGTTACGCCTTCAGAGGACCCGGACACGAGCAGTACTTC CASSYAFRGPGHEQYF
once . TRBJ2-7 TRBV10-3 TGTGCCATCAGCGCGAGCTCCTACGAGCAGTACTTC CAISASSYEQYF
. . TRBJ1-2 TRBV23-1 TGCGCCAGCAGTCGAACCGGACGGTATCGGAGTGGCTACACCTTC CASSRTGRYRSGYTF
. TRBD2 TRBJ2-3 TRBV7-2 TGTGCCAGCAGCTCCGGACTAGCGAGGAGCGCAGATACGCAGTATTTT CASSSGLARSADTQYF
. . TRBJ2-5 TRBV6-5 TGTGCCAGCAGTTACTCGGGGGTGTTAGGGGAGACCCAGTACTTC CASSYSGVLGETQYF
. . TRBJ2-2 TRBV9 TGTGCCAGCAGCCCGTTCGAAGGGACTCCTGGGGACACCGGGGAGCTGTTTTTT CASSPFEGTPGDTGELFF
. . TRBJ2-1 TRBV5-5 TGTGCCAGCAGCTTGGGAGGGACTGTACTCTACAATGAGCAGTTCTTC CASSLGGTVLYNEQFF
few . TRBJ2-1 TRBV27 TGTGCCAGCAGTTTCGACGGAAGCTCCTACAATGAGCAGTTCTTC CASSFDGSSYNEQFF
. . TRBJ2-3 TRBV4-1 TGCGCCAGCAGCCAAAACCCCGGGACTCCCACAGATACGCAGTATTTT CASSQNPGTPTDTQYF
. . TRBJ2-7 TRBV15 TGTGCCACCAGCCTCGAGGGGGGACTATCCTACGAGCAGTACTTC CATSLEGGLSYEQYF
. . TRBJ1-3 TRBV11-2 TGTGCCAGCAGCTTAGCGTGGGCGGCAGGAAACACCATATATTTT CASSLAWAAGNTIYF
. TRBD2 TRBJ2-5 TRBV5-8 TGTGCCAGCAGCTTGGAGCGGGAGGCGGAGACCCAGTACTTC CASSLEREAETQYF
. . TRBJ1-3 TRBV29-1 TGCAGCGTTGAACTACAGGGAAACACCATATATTTT CSVELQGNTIYF
. . TRBJ2-7 TRBV20-1 TGCAGTGCCTCGGGGGAGTACGAGCAGTACTTC CSASGEYEQYF
. TRBD1 TRBJ1-5 TRBV19 TGTGCCAGTAGTATTGCAGGGGGCTTAGGACAGCCCCAGCATTTT CASSIAGGLGQPQHF
. TRBD2 TRBJ2-7 TRBV19 TGTGCCAGTAGTATAGGGCCGGGGCGGGAGCATCACGAGCAGTACTTC CASSIGPGREHHEQYF
. . TRBJ2-1 TRBV30 TGTGCCTGGAGTCTAACACTAAATGAGCAGTTCTTC CAWSLTLNEQFF
. TRBD2 TRBJ2-6 TRBV29-1 TGCAGCGTTGGGCAGGGACTATCTGGGGCCAACGTCCTGACTTTC CSVGQGLSGANVLTF
. . TRBJ1-1 TRBV11-2 TGTGCCAGCAGCCCCCAAAGGGAGGACACTGAAGCTTTCTTT CASSPQREDTEAFF
. . TRBJ2-7 TRBV11-2 TGTGCCAGCAGCTTAGGGGTGACAGCCTCCGAGCAGTACTTC CASSLGVTASEQYF
. TRBD2 TRBJ2-1 TRBV7-9 TGTGCCAGCAGCGACCCCGGACTAGCGGACTACAATGAGCAGTTCTTC CASSDPGLADYNEQFF
. . TRBJ2-2 TRBV10-2 TGCGCCACCAGAGGGGGGGCTAACACCGGGGAGCTGTTTTTT CATRGGANTGELFF
. TRBD2 TRBJ2-1 TRBV11-3 TGTGCCAGCAGCTTAAGGACGTCTAGCGGGAATGAGCAGTTCTTC CASSLRTSSGNEQFF
. . TRBJ2-3 TRBV29-1 TGCAGCGCGCCGGTGGGCGTGGGCACAGATACGCAGTATTTT CSAPVGVGTDTQYF
. . TRBJ1-2 TRBV30 TGTGCCTGGAGTGTACCGGGTTCTAGCTATGGCTACACCTTC CAWSVPGSSYGYTF
. TRBD1 TRBJ2-2 TRBV18 TGTGCCAGCTCGCCGGCCGGACAGGGCGGCGGGGAGCTGTTTTTT CASSPAGQGGGELFF
. . TRBJ1-1 TRBV6-5 TGTGCCAGCAGTTACGGGGGGGCTCCGAACACTGAAGCTTTCTTT CASSYGGAPNTEAFF
. . TRBJ1-5 TRBV15 TGTGCCACCAGCGGCAGGAATAGCAATCAGCCCCAGCATTTT CATSGRNSNQPQHF
. . TRBJ2-1 TRBV11-1 TGTGCCAGCAGCTTAGGTGGCAGGGAAGACGAGCAGTTCTTC CASSLGGREDEQFF
. . TRBJ2-1 TRBV5-1 TGCGCCAGCAGCTTGGAGTGGACCGATCTATCCTACAATGAGCAGTTCTTC CASSLEWTDLSYNEQFF
. TRBD2 TRBJ2-3 TRBV19 TGTGCCAGCTCCGAAGGGGAGGGCGCAGATACGCAGTATTTT CASSEGEGADTQYF
. TRBD1 TRBJ1-4 TRBV19 TGTGCCAGCCGGACAGGGTCTTACGAAAAACTGTTTTTT CASRTGSYEKLFF
. TRBD1 TRBJ1-3 TRBV2 TGTGCCAGCAAGGGACGGGACAGGACCAAAAACTCTGGAAACACCATATATTTT CASKGRDRTKNSGNTIYF
. . TRBJ2-1 TRBV5-1 TGCGCCAGCAGCTTGGCCGGGCGGACGGGTGGGGGGAATGAGCAGTTCTTC CASSLAGRTGGGNEQFF
once . TRBJ2-1 TRBV6-1 TGTGCCAGCGGGTGGTCCTACAATGAGCAGTTCTTC CASGWSYNEQFF
. TRBD2 TRBJ2-7 TRBV5-1 TGCGCCAGCAGCTTGAGCTTAGCGGGAGGCGAGCAGTACTTC CASSLSLAGGEQYF
. TRBD1 TRBJ2-7 TRBV7-9 TGTGCCAGCAGCCCGGGACAGGGAAGGAACTACGAGCAGTACTTC CASSPGQGRNYEQYF
. TRBD2 TRBJ2-3 TRBV5-1 TGCGCCAGCCGACTAGCGGGAGTGAGGGATACGCAGTATTTT CASRLAGVRDTQYF
. . TRBJ2-1 TRBV5-4 TGTGCCAGCAGCCAAGAACCGGGACAAGACAATGAGCAGTTCTTC CASSQEPGQDNEQFF
. . TRBJ2-6 TRBV19 TGTGCCAGTAGAGGTATCGGGGGCTCTGGGGCCAACGTCCTGACTTTC CASRGIGGSGANVLTF
. . TRBJ2-5 TRBV29-1 TGCAGCGTTGAGGCGGTGGGAAAGACCCAGTACTTC CSVEAVGKTQYF
few . TRBJ2-7 TRBV6-6 TGTGCCAGCAGTTACCCACAGGGAGGCGAGCAGTACTTC CASSYPQGGEQYF